A selection of T cell receptor beta chains follows, all from one sample in a study of T-cell reconstitution after alpha-beta-depleted transplantation in children. TCRdb re-called the PCR reads with MiXCR, one entry per CDR3 protein. The sample carries 550,000 to 800,000 distinct CDR3 sequences, around 13% recorded once. The sequenced sample was PBMCs, obtained before TCRalphabeta/CD19-depleted stem cell transplant. Receptors originate from a girl aged 2 to 9 with congenital amegakaryocytic thrombocytopenia, due to receive a stem cell transplant. CDR3s include the opening cysteine and the closing phenylalanine or tryptophan. A D gene is named only where the DNA matches it firmly. Only part of the rows carry a size: once, few, many, or a class if the clone is expanded.

j_gene,abundance,v_gene,d_gene,CDR3nt,CDR3aa
TRBJ2-3,many,TRBV20-1,TRBD2,TGCAGTGCTCCCACTAGCGTTGGGACAGATACGCAGTATTTT,CSAPTSVGTDTQYF
TRBJ1-1,many,TRBV12-3/TRBV12-4,NA,TGTGCCAGCAGATACTTCGACCCCACTGAAGCTTTCTTT,CASRYFDPTEAFF
TRBJ1-5,once,TRBV30,NA,TGTGCCTGGAGTGTAAGCGTGGGGAAGCAGCCCCAGCATTTT,CAWSVSVGKQPQHF
TRBJ1-2,many,TRBV12-3/TRBV12-4,NA,TGTGCCAGCAGTTTCCGTCCAGGGGACACGAGCTATGGCTACACCTTC,CASSFRPGDTSYGYTF
TRBJ2-7,many,TRBV6-8,TRBD2,TGTGCCAGCAGTTCTCGGACTAGCGGGAGTGAGTACGAGCAGTACTTC,CASSSRTSGSEYEQYF
TRBJ1-1,many,TRBV7-6,NA,TGTGCCAGCACCGATTCCCAGCGAGGCCGGAACACTGAAGCTTTCTTT,CASTDSQRGRNTEAFF
TRBJ2-7,many,TRBV12-3/TRBV12-4,TRBD2,TGTGCCAGCAGTTTACTGACTAGCACTATAATCTACGAGCAGTACTTC,CASSLLTSTIIYEQYF
TRBJ2-1,many,TRBV5-1,NA,TGCGCCAGCAGCCCGAACGTAAGGGATTCCAATGAGCAGTTCTTC,CASSPNVRDSNEQFF
TRBJ2-2,many,TRBV6-5,NA,TGTGCCAGCAGCTATACAGGGTTCGCCGGGGAGCTGTTTTTT,CASSYTGFAGELFF
TRBJ2-1,NA,TRBV5-1,NA,TGCGCCAGCAGCTCACAGGGAGGTAGTAATGAGCAGTTCTTC,CASSSQGGSNEQFF
TRBJ2-3,NA,TRBV7-9,TRBD1,TGTGCCAGCAGCCCAGGACAGGGTTTATCAGATACGCAGTATTTT,CASSPGQGLSDTQYF
TRBJ2-1,many,TRBV27,NA,TGTGCCAGCACCTCCCTGGGGCAGGTCGAAGGCTATGAGCAGTTCTTC,CASTSLGQVEGYEQFF
TRBJ2-4,many,TRBV20-1,NA,TGCAGTGGTAATAGCGGAGATCTAGCCAAAAACATTCAGTACTTC,CSGNSGDLAKNIQYF
TRBJ2-2,many,TRBV7-9,TRBD2,TGTGCCAGCAGCTTAATAGCGGGAGGGCCACCCCGGGAGCTGTTTTTT,CASSLIAGGPPRELFF
TRBJ2-5,few,TRBV20-1,NA,TGCAGTGCTAGGTCCGGGACGGGAGAAGAGACCCAGTACTTC,CSARSGTGEETQYF
TRBJ2-3,many,TRBV29-1,NA,TGCAGTGGAGCTCCAGATCGCTCGTATAGCACAGATACGCAGTATTTT,CSGAPDRSYSTDTQYF
TRBJ2-7,NA,TRBV10-3,NA,TGTGCCATCAGGAGGGACGGGGATCCCTACGAGCAGTACTTC,CAIRRDGDPYEQYF
TRBJ2-3,many,TRBV4-2,TRBD1,TGTGCCAGCAGCCTTACCGGACAGGGACCAGATACGCAGTATTTT,CASSLTGQGPDTQYF
TRBJ1-2,many,TRBV15,NA,TGTGCCACCAGCAGAGATTATGGGTATGGCTACACCTTC,CATSRDYGYGYTF
TRBJ1-1,few,TRBV5-1,NA,TGCGCCAGCAGCTCGGATACCACGAACACTGAAGCTTTCTTT,CASSSDTTNTEAFF
TRBJ2-1,few,TRBV10-3,TRBD2,TGTGCCATCAGACATCCAGGACTAGCGGGATACCGCTCCAATGAGCAGTTCTTC,CAIRHPGLAGYRSNEQFF
TRBJ2-5,many,TRBV20-1,NA,TGCAGTGCGCAGCCTGGGCTAGAGACCCAGTACTTC,CSAQPGLETQYF
TRBJ2-1,many,TRBV27,TRBD2,TGTGCCAGCAGTTCGCTAGCGGACTCCTACAATGAGCAGTTCTTC,CASSSLADSYNEQFF
TRBJ2-7,NA,TRBV20-1,TRBD2,TGCAGTGCCAGCAAAGACACTAGCGACTACGAGCAGTACTTC,CSASKDTSDYEQYF
TRBJ2-5,many,TRBV25-1,NA,TGTGCCAGCAGTCCCGGGACATCGTACCAAGAGACCCAGTACTTC,CASSPGTSYQETQYF
TRBJ2-2,few,TRBV6-1,NA,TGTGCCAGCAGTGTCCAGGGTGGGGGCGGGGAGCTGTTTTTT,CASSVQGGGGELFF
TRBJ2-3,few,TRBV2,NA,TGTGCCAGCAGCGCACTAGCAGCTAGCACAGATACGCAGTATTTT,CASSALAASTDTQYF
TRBJ1-5,NA,TRBV7-2,NA,TGTGCCAGCAGCTTTATGGGGGGCAATCAGCCCCAGCATTTT,CASSFMGGNQPQHF
TRBJ2-1,few,TRBV5-4,TRBD1,TGTGCCAGCAGCGCGACCGGGACAGGGGGTTTCTATGAGCAGTTCTTC,CASSATGTGGFYEQFF
TRBJ2-7,NA,TRBV5-1,TRBD2,TGCGCCAGCAGCCCAGCGACTAGCGGGAGGGCCCTCAACGAGCAGTACTTC,CASSPATSGRALNEQYF
TRBJ2-7,NA,TRBV20-1,TRBD2,TGCAGTGCGTCCCTAGCGGGGGACGCCTACGAGCAGTACTTC,CSASLAGDAYEQYF
TRBJ2-1,few,TRBV6-1,TRBD2,TGTGCCAGCAGCACTGAGCCAGCGGGAGTCAATGAGCAGTTCTTC,CASSTEPAGVNEQFF
TRBJ2-7,many,TRBV29-1,NA,TGCAGCGTTGTGATGGGACCCGAGCAGTACTTC,CSVVMGPEQYF
TRBJ2-7,many,TRBV12-3/TRBV12-4,TRBD1,TGTGCCAGCAGTCAAACAGGGGTCGAGCAGTACTTC,CASSQTGVEQYF
TRBJ2-1,many,TRBV5-1,TRBD2,TGTGCCAGCAGCCTTAGCGGGAGCTCCTACAATGAGCAGTTCTTC,CASSLSGSSYNEQFF
TRBJ2-7,NA,TRBV2,TRBD2,TGTGCCAGCAGTGGCCGGACTAGCGGTCACTACGAGCAGTACTTC,CASSGRTSGHYEQYF
TRBJ2-2,few,TRBV27,NA,TGTGCCAGCACCCTCTGGGGTCTAGCCCTCACCGGGGAGCTGTTTTTT,CASTLWGLALTGELFF
TRBJ1-4,few,TRBV5-1,NA,TGCGCCAGCAGCTTGGCGCTACGGGATGAAAAACTGTTTTTT,CASSLALRDEKLFF
TRBJ2-7,NA,TRBV20-1,NA,TGCAGTGCCACCACAGGTCCCCCGTCTGACGAGCGGTACTTC,CSATTGPPSDERYF
TRBJ1-5,NA,TRBV20-1,NA,TGCAGTGCTAGGGACCTTAATCAGCCCCAGCATTTT,CSARDLNQPQHF
TRBJ2-2,NA,TRBV15,TRBD2,TGTGCCACCAGCGCTCGACTAGCGGGAGGGGCCGGGGAGCTGTTTTTT,CATSARLAGGAGELFF
TRBJ1-1,many,TRBV24-1,NA,TGTGCCACCAGTGAAGGTGAGGACACTGAAGCTTTCTTT,CATSEGEDTEAFF
TRBJ1-2,many,TRBV4-1,NA,TGCGCCAGCAGCCAAGTCCTGGTTGGCTATGGCTACACCTTC,CASSQVLVGYGYTF
TRBJ1-1,many,TRBV5-1,TRBD1,TGCGCCAGCAGTTACTCCGACAGGGGACGCACTGAAGCTTTCTTT,CASSYSDRGRTEAFF
TRBJ2-3,few,TRBV6-4,TRBD2,TGTGCCAGCAGCGCAAGACATGGGACTAGCGGGAGTTCTTCACACACAGATACGCAGTATTTT,CASSARHGTSGSSSHTDTQYF
TRBJ2-5,NA,TRBV4-1,TRBD2,TGCGCCAGCAGCCAACAGACCGGGACTAGCGGGAGAAAGACCCAGTACTTC,CASSQQTGTSGRKTQYF
TRBJ2-1,NA,TRBV11-2,NA,TGTGCCAGCAGCCAGGGACAGTCTAGCGGTTACAATGAGCAGTTCTTC,CASSQGQSSGYNEQFF
TRBJ1-1,many,TRBV4-1,NA,TGCGCCAGCAGCCAGGGGTTCATTATGAACACTGAAGCTTTCTTT,CASSQGFIMNTEAFF
TRBJ2-7,NA,TRBV6-5,NA,TGTGCCAGCAGTTACGCACTCACAGGATCCTACGAGCAGTACTTC,CASSYALTGSYEQYF